This entry concerns a single TCR beta chain. Its matching antigen is unknown. The PCR employed 60 Vbeta primers together with 13 Jbeta primers. The repertoire was sequenced with immunoSEQ multiplex PCR; TCRdb's copy has only in-frame clones and lacks some. The sample has 150,000 to 200,000 clones, about 80% seen once. This specimen belongs to a study of cytomegalovirus exposure and HLA in healthy donors. Study-level results: Further analysis was carried out later, and it showed several of the most significant clusters appearing linked to common viral pathogens. Later examination showed HLA-associated TCR beta chains had greater clonal expansion than equally common others.

CDR3 length: 14 residues. The germline gives CDR1 SNHLY, CDR2 FYNNEI. V gave up 9 bases and J gave up 0 bases, with 12 bases separating them. The clonotype originates from a woman aged 18-29 years in good health and CMV-seropositive. This chain joins TRBV2 and TRBJ1-3, with D possibly being TRBD1 (6 bases). Sequencing was carried out using PBMCs. The CDR3 spells CASHQGSSGNTIYF. DNA of the CDR3: TGTGCCAGTCACCAGGGGAGCTCTGGAAACACCATATATTTT. Using reference TRBV2 and TRBJ1-3 for the parts outside the CDR3, the full variable domain is EPEVTQTPSHQVTQMGQEVILRCVPISNHLYFYWYRQILGQKVEFLVSFYNNEISEKSEIFDDQFSVERPDGSNFTLKIRSTKLEDSAMYFCASHQGSSGNTIYFGEGSWLTVV.